A single sample is the source of the 24 T cell receptor beta chains below, sequenced in a study of T cell responses to AZD1222 COVID-19 vaccine. Clones were sequenced by immunoSEQ multiplex PCR, and TCRdb holds only the in-frame ones, with some missing. This table holds more than 60,000 clones, 87% found once. Specimen: peripheral blood, collected on day 0 of AZD1222 vaccination. All receptors come from an adult in good health.

The rearrangement links TRBV24-1 to TRBJ2-3; D perhaps matches TRBD1 (6 bases). The CDR3 loop spans 18 amino acids. CDR1 KGHDR and CDR2 SFDVKD come from the germline V gene. V was clipped by 7 bases and J by 2 bases, with 24 bases between them. The CDR3 coding sequence is TGTGCCACCAGACTCCCAATTCTAACTGGGGGCTTCACAGATACGCAGTATTTT. Protein product: CATRLPILTGGFTDTQYF.

The chain couples TRBV15 to TRBJ1-3; maybe TRBD1 (5 bases). Germline CDR1 LNHNV, CDR2 YYDKDF (reference sequence). The CDR3 runs to 18 residues. V was pared by 0 bases and J by 0 bases, with 15 bases between. CDR3 residues: CATSRDVVGTLSGNTIYF. In DNA, the CDR3 is TGTGCCACCAGCAGAGATGTTGTAGGGACCCTCTCTGGAAACACCATATATTTT.

The CDR3 coding sequence is TGCGCCAGCAGCCCAACTAGCGGATCCTACGAGCAGTACTTC. It specifies CASSPTSGSYEQYF. V gene TRBV5-1 combines with J gene TRBJ2-7, with 8 positions matching TRBD2. The CDR3 is 14 amino acids. Germline V gene lookup returns CDR1 SGHRS and CDR2 YFSETQ. Losses at the gene ends were 4 bases for V and 1 base for J; bases not matched to a gene: 4.

The CDR3, as DNA: TGTGCCAGCAGCCCCGGACAGAGCGGGGATACGCAGTATTTT. Translated: CASSPGQSGDTQYF. This chain uses TRBV7-3 with TRBJ2-3; either TRBD1 or TRBD2 may supply D (6 bases each). Germline assignment: CDR1 SGHTA and CDR2 FQGTGA. Trimming left V 5 bases short and J 6 bases short, with 15 bases between. The CDR3 is 14 amino acids.

This clone was recorded once. The J gene is TRBJ2-1, the V gene TRBV27; 10 nucleotides agree with TRBD2. Per germline, CDR1 MNHEY and CDR2 SMNVEV (reference sequence). J was trimmed by 6 bases and V by 2 bases; bases with no gene match: 4. This CDR3 spans 15 amino acids. The CDR3 reads CASSLASGRSNEQFF. The CDR3 coding sequence is TGTGCCAGCAGTTTAGCTAGCGGGAGAAGCAATGAGCAGTTCTTC.

This clone was seen a single time. The DNA of the CDR3 is TGTGCCAGCAGCCAAGATCTGGGCAGTGCTAACTATGGCTACACCTTC. Its protein product is CASSQDLGSANYGYTF. The chain employs TRBV4-2 and TRBJ1-2; D is undetermined. Germline CDR1 reads LGHNA; CDR2 reads YNFKEQ. The CDR3 extends over 16 amino acids. V was clipped by 0 bases and J by 0 bases, with 11 bases between them.

The count of this clone is one. The gene calls are TRBV5-5 and TRBJ1-2; D might be TRBD1 (5 bases). V lost 3 bases to trimming and J lost 5 bases, with 20 bases between them. The CDR3 covers 16 residues. Germline lookup yields CDR1 SGHKS and CDR2 YYEKEE (reference sequence). This chain's CDR3 is CASSSNAGSGGYGYTF. The DNA for the CDR3 is TGTGCCAGCAGCTCCAACGCGGGCAGTGGGGGATATGGCTACACCTTC.

The chain's CDR3 is CASSLVTSGNTGELFF. For the CDR3, the DNA is TGTGCCAGCAGCTTAGTGACTAGCGGGAACACCGGGGAGCTGTTTTTT. This chain uses TRBV11-3 with TRBJ2-2, with 9 bases identical to TRBD2. The CDR3 covers 16 residues. CDR1 is SGHNT, CDR2 YENEEA, per germline. V gave up 1 base and J gave up 1 base; unmatched junction bases: 1.

This clone was seen a single time. The genes are TRBV14 and TRBJ1-1; D is unresolved. Germline V gene lookup returns CDR1 SGHDN and CDR2 FVKESK. The CDR3 extends over 14 amino acids. V lost 2 bases and J 1 base, leaving 8 bases between the germline ends. CDR3 bases: TGTGCCAGCAGCCAAACTCCCACGAACACTGAAGCTTTCTTT. Amino acid sequence: CASSQTPTNTEAFF.

This chain joins TRBV6-1 and TRBJ2-6; D uncertain. V lost 0 bases to trimming and J lost 2 bases, with 5 bases between them. The CDR3 contains 15 residues. The V gene's germline CDR1 is MNHNS and CDR2 SASEGT. CDR3: CASSEARTGANVLTF. CDR3 sequence (DNA): TGTGCCAGCAGTGAAGCGAGGACTGGGGCCAACGTCCTGACTTTC.

For this clone: The junction departs from the called germline gene at one end, perhaps through a read error. The rearrangement joins TRBV28 to TRBJ2-7; 9 bases are a match to TRBD2. CDR1 is MDHEN and CDR2 is SYDVKM in the germline V gene. The CDR3 runs 15 residues. CDR3 DNA sequence: TGTGCCAGCAGTTTGGTAGCGGGAGTTTCCTCCGAGCAGTACTTC. Protein: CASSLVAGVSSEQYF.

This clone appeared a single time. The chain uses TRBV25-1 and TRBJ1-2; D is unresolved. The V end was cut by 7 bases, the J end by 4 bases, with 16 bases between. CDR3 length equals 14 residues. Per the germline V gene, CDR1 is MGHDK and CDR2 is SYGVNS. CDR3 DNA: TGTGCCAGCACCCTAAGGTGGACGGTCTATGGCTACACCTTC. This sequence encodes CASTLRWTVYGYTF.

V usage is TRBV5-6 and J usage is TRBJ2-4; 10 positions match TRBD1. CDR3 length: 16 residues. Germline CDR1 SGHDT, CDR2 YYEEEE. With 6 bases clipped from V and 0 bases from J, the junction kept 6 bases outside the gene matches. DNA for the CDR3: TGTGCCAGCACCACCCGGGACAGGGGAGCCAAAAACATTCAGTACTTC. The encoded protein is CASTTRDRGAKNIQYF.

V and J are TRBV7-9 and TRBJ2-6; no reliable D call. CDR1 is SEHNR, CDR2 FQNEAQ, per germline (reference sequence). The CDR3 length is 16 residues. V lost 5 bases to trimming and J lost 0 bases, with 11 bases between them. CDR3 sequence reads: CASSRTLPSGANVLTF. DNA of the CDR3: TGTGCCAGCAGCCGGACGCTACCCTCTGGGGCCAACGTCCTGACTTTC.

The V call is TRBV3-1 (or the pseudogene TRBV3-2), the J call TRBJ2-5; D may be TRBD1 (5 bases). CDR1 and CDR2 from the germline V gene are LGHDT and YNNKEL (reference sequence). V lost 1 base, J lost 3 bases, and 6 bases lay in between. This CDR3 spans 13 amino acids. This CDR3 is CASSQVREETQYF. The CDR3 DNA reads TGTGCCAGCAGCCAAGTCAGGGAAGAGACCCAGTACTTC.

This sequence joins TRBV4-1 and TRBJ1-1; D might be TRBD1 (6 bases). Looked up from germline, CDR1 is MGHRA and CDR2 is YSYEKL. CDR3 length equals 15 residues. The V and J ends lost 2 bases and 5 bases respectively, with 15 bases between them. This CDR3 is CASSQPGHSRTEAFF. The CDR3 nucleotides read TGCGCCAGCAGCCAACCGGGACACTCTAGGACTGAAGCTTTCTTT.

The chain couples TRBV10-3 to TRBJ2-1; TRBD2 matches at 8 bases. This CDR3 has 15 residues. Germline V lookup: CDR1 ENHRY, CDR2 SYGVKD. Trimming cost V 8 bases and J 7 bases; bases outside gene matches: 13. The CDR3 nucleotides are TGTGCCATCTCCAGGGAAGCGGGAGTCCAGAATGAGCAGTTCTTC. Translation gives CAISREAGVQNEQFF.

The V and J genes are TRBV29-1 and TRBJ2-1; no reliable D call. The CDR3 is 13 amino acids. Germline values: CDR1 SQVTM, CDR2 ANQGSEA. Between the trimmed V and J ends, which lost 3 bases and 5 bases, there was a span of 11 bases. The CDR3 nucleotides read TGCAGCGTTGAGCGGAGTGGCCACAATGAGCAGTTCTTC. Translated: CSVERSGHNEQFF.

J is TRBJ1-4 and V is TRBV5-4, with D maybe TRBD1 (6 bases). Germline loops: CDR1 SGHNT, CDR2 YYREEE (reference sequence). The CDR3 loop spans 15 amino acids. Trimming stripped 3 bases from V and 3 bases from J, with 12 bases between. The CDR3 nucleotides read TGTGCCAGCAGCTGGACGGGGGCATCTAATGAAAAACTGTTTTTT. This translates into CASSWTGASNEKLFF.

The chain recombines TRBV4-1 with TRBJ1-2, with 9 bases identical to TRBD1. The trim removed 6 bases at V and 3 bases at J, leaving 11 bases unmatched. The CDR3 runs to 16 residues. The V gene's germline CDR1 is MGHRA and CDR2 YSYEKL. The CDR3 region has the DNA TGCGCCAGCAGAGGAAACTCCCGGGACAGGGACTATGGCTACACCTTC. Translating it yields CASRGNSRDRDYGYTF.

V gene TRBV2 combines with J gene TRBJ2-6; the match to TRBD1 covers 9 bases. CDR3 length: 16 residues. Trimming cost V 8 bases and J 0 bases; bases outside gene matches: 5. CDR1 and CDR2 (germline): SNHLY, FYNNEI. The CDR3 sequence: CASGTGTGSGANVLTF. The CDR3 nucleotides are TGTGCCAGCGGGACAGGGACGGGCTCTGGGGCCAACGTCCTGACTTTC.

The gene calls are TRBV10-3 and TRBJ1-2, with 8 bases that match TRBD1. V was clipped by 7 bases and J by 7 bases; unmatched bases: 8. Germline CDR1 ENHRY, CDR2 SYGVKD. This CDR3 comprises 13 residues. CDR3 in amino acids: CAITAGGDSGYTF. CDR3 nucleotides: TGTGCCATCACGGCAGGGGGCGATTCTGGCTACACCTTC.

This sequence joins TRBV7-9 and TRBJ1-2; no clear D. The CDR3 has 13 residues. V lost 0 bases and J lost 4, with 6 bases in between. CDR1 is SEHNR and CDR2 is FQNEAQ in the germline V gene (reference sequence). The CDR3 region is CASSLAGFYGYTF. The CDR3, as DNA: TGTGCCAGCAGCTTAGCAGGTTTCTATGGCTACACCTTC.

This clone was recorded only once. This chain uses TRBV5-4 with TRBJ2-7; TRBD1 matches 8 bases. Germline CDR1 and CDR2: SGHNT and YYREEE (reference sequence). The CDR3 is 14 amino acids. Trimming took 2 bases from V and 2 from J; bases not matched to a gene: 3. The CDR3: CASSFRDRPYEQYF. The CDR3 nucleotides read TGTGCCAGCAGCTTCCGGGACAGGCCCTACGAGCAGTACTTC.